This TCR beta chain is drawn from a study of cytomegalovirus exposure and HLA in healthy donors (TCRdb year 2017). Regarding the study in general: An earlier analysis of approximately 640 of the donors reported about 250 Gb of sequence data and some 120 million unique TCR beta sequences from 190 million or so T cells. An early release that covered fewer than 800 HLA-typed donors contained approximately 300 gigabases of sequencing data and roughly 84 million unique TCR sequences. Of the 398 genotyped donors, 65% to 90% fell in the genetic ancestry cluster associated with self-reported Caucasian donors. The aim of the study was to test whether cataloging public T cell receptors could identify signatures of past pathogen exposure. Using immunosequencing, the study profiled T cell repertoires from fewer than 850 subjects and related those repertoires to cytomegalovirus serostatus. A separate validation cohort of roughly 130 different subjects was used in addition to the roughly 670-subject first cohort. To predict cytomegalovirus infection status, the study brought together high-throughput TCR immunosequencing, statistical association of individual TCRs with disease status, and machine learning. A later analysis re-examined previously published TCR beta repertoires from 500 to 700 donors and added high-resolution HLA genotyping to investigate patterns of TCR occurrence. Rather than drawing on any new phenotypic data, the later analysis identified candidate immune exposures from TCR beta sequences and the way those sequences occurred across donors. An earlier analysis of 587 of the donors used high-throughput TCR beta sequencing to judge whether each TCR beta V gene segment behaved as functional or pseudogenic. Alongside the repertoire data, information on donor age, sex, ethnicity and CMV serostatus was compiled. A later genetic analysis took genome-wide SNP genotypes for about 55% of the 666 donors and used that subset as a discovery cohort. Every repertoire in the discovery cohort had been generated on one and the same sequencing platform. HLA typing included class I and class II loci at four-digit resolution. Typing coverage differed by locus: A, B, C, DRB1 and DQB1 were typed in about 620-630 donors, DQA1 in 500 to 550, DPA1 in some 610, and DPB1 in approximately 450. Because of strong linkage in the cohort, 5 or 6 DR-DQ haplotypes were treated as single units for association and clustering. Among 300 to 500 genotyped donors of the cohort, an average of roughly 230,000 unique TCR beta nucleotide sequences was sequenced per donor, of which approximately 18% were non-productive.

What the study reported, not specific to this receptor: At a false discovery rate of 0.05, a later analysis linked 16,951 TCR beta sequences to specific HLA alleles. Compared with the approximately 600-donor mean, donors in an Asian-associated ancestry cluster had fewer N-insertions in productive TCRs, according to a later genetic analysis. In both the original and validation cohorts, the classifier was reported to diagnose cytomegalovirus status with high specificity and sensitivity. A cluster of highly shared sequence variants was judged likely to be a technical artifact of the sequencing pipeline. In this cohort, only TCR beta chains were sequenced, and detectable features were limited by the absence of alpha or paired-chain data. Correlated functional status among segregating V segments might reflect linkage disequilibrium, but an unknown experimental factor could not be ruled out. Three of the identified cytomegalovirus-associated TCR beta chains were confirmed in vitro to be specific for cytomegalovirus antigens. Because HLA typing was unavailable for some donors at each locus, only the typed subset was used in association tests. According to a later analysis, parvovirus B19, influenza, CMV and Epstein-Barr virus appeared linked to several top co-occurrence clusters. In a later analysis, HLA-associated TCR beta chains showed more clonal expansion and lower generation probabilities than non-associated chains that were equally common. In an earlier analysis of around 500 of the donors, most TCR beta V segments appeared in productive rearrangements about 87% or about 30% of the time, broadly matching IMGT annotations. The authors suggested that the approach could potentially be extended to other disease states and immunological phenotypes. Because counts were too low, roughly 16 rarely observed V segments, including chromosome 9 orphons, were left out of the earlier analysis of roughly 600 of the donors. According to a later analysis, TCR association rates differed among HLA loci, with DRB1 alleles showing the most associated TCRs and HLA-C alleles showing the fewest. A further reported finding was that TCR beta sequences accurately predicted the HLA-A and HLA-B alleles for most subjects in the first cohort. V-gene and J-gene trimming of TCR beta chains was associated with a missense DCLRE1C variant in a later genetic analysis, and the association was replicated in an independent cohort. Most TCR sequences were observed very rarely across donors, whereas some public TCRs were present in many individuals. Presence/absence analyses assumed roughly uniform sequencing depth across donors, an assumption that may not hold. Most CMV-associated TCR beta chains appeared to be HLA-restricted in a later analysis, and the HLA associations seemed to be driven largely by CMV exposure. For the cohort, immune exposure information was limited to CMV serostatus. The study listed 150 to 200 TCR beta chains as associated with cytomegalovirus. When HLA alleles, especially DR and DQ, strongly co-occurred, TCR associations were difficult to assign to individual alleles. Some IMGT-functional V segments, including TRBV6-2 and TRBV6-3, could not be distinguished by the 87-base-pair reads and were therefore excluded.

For this chain, trimming is 6 bases at the V end and 3 bases at the J end, and the number of junction bases without a gene match is 6. Its CDR3 holds 14 amino acids, cysteine through phenylalanine. The sequence is cut down to CDR3 DNA, 42 bases in frame from base 1. From the germline V gene (reference sequence), CDR1 is SEHNR and CDR2 is FQNEAQ. Receptors were amplified or captured by the immunoSEQ multiplex PCR assay. The multiplex PCR relied on a mix of 60 forward primers for TCR Vbeta segments and 13 reverse primers for TCR Jbeta segments. A multiplex PCR assay on genomic DNA amplified the CDR3 region of rearranged TCR beta genes. On the Illumina HiSeq System, the amplified TCR beta libraries were sequenced as 87-base-pair reads. Per the original workflow: Across the 700 or so repertoires, a later analysis counted 78 million or so unique TCR beta chains, around 11 million of which were shared by at least two donors. Raw reads were error-corrected and collapsed into unique sequences by a nearest-neighbor algorithm in which closely related sequences were merged to remove PCR and sequencing errors. V, D and J gene segments were assigned by aligning CDR3 sequences to IMGT reference sequences. For a sequence to be retained, a match of at least six nucleotides was required to both a V gene segment and a J gene segment. Rearrangements were called productive when the CDR3 lacked stop codons and stayed in frame with V and J; all others were non-productive. CDR3 was defined according to IMGT convention as the region running from the second conserved V-encoded cysteine to the conserved J-encoded phenylalanine. In an earlier analysis of approximately 500 of the donors, sequences lacking an unambiguous match to a single V gene segment were excluded. In an earlier analysis of several hundred of the donors, a V segment was called functional when productive rearrangements were above 56.7%, and segregating when the standard deviation between donors exceeded 5%. A statistical classification framework was developed to diagnose cytomegalovirus status using the catalog of TCR beta chain sequences. V and J gene assignment, in a later analysis, came from comparing TCR nucleotide sequences with IMGT/GENE-DB human TR gene sequences. A later analysis assigned CDR3 sequences and most-parsimonious VDJ recombination scenarios with the TCRdist pipeline. In a later analysis, each TCR beta chain was defined by its CDR3 amino acid sequence together with its V-gene family, and reads lacking a unique V-gene family were excluded. As a way to deal with suspected cross-contamination and a sequencing artifact, a later analysis dropped under 600 nucleotide sequences that were highly shared and had low generation probability. In a later analysis, a clonal expansion index was calculated for each public chain from normalized within-repertoire ranks of inferred template counts. In a later analysis, generation probabilities were computed with a VDJ recombination model fitted to out-of-frame rearrangements, and the resulting probabilities were checked against IGoR. A later analysis scored TCR-TCR, TCR-HLA and TCR-CMV co-occurrence with hypergeometric tests, applying a repertoire-size bias correction to TCR pairs. To estimate false discovery rates, a later analysis permuted the HLA or CMV assignments 20 times. In a later analysis, co-occurring TCRs were grouped using DBSCAN, with TCRdist sequence similarity added in when clustering inside HLA-allele-positive subsets. Repertoires with fewer than 30,000 or more than 120,000 public chains were left out of co-occurrence clustering, as were about 5 repertoires with anomalous nucleotide sharing. Imported from immuneACCESS, the table was reduced by TCRdb to in-frame sequences with V and J called. These copies leave out some clones; in studies compared against another copy, an unresolved V gene accounts for under half, and the cause of the remainder is not known. The DNA was the basis for D and trimming; V, J and clone size are from that table. This sample gives 120,000 or so clones in total; about 74% of them show up just once. Together, the top ten hold around 5.5% of the sample.

In total, fewer than 750 healthy bone marrow donors made up the cohort. Cohort members were all nominally healthy when sampled, although unrecorded immune exposures were likely present. The donor was CMV seropositive and belonged to the group of 250 to 350 seropositive cohort members. Every donor gave a peripheral blood sample, and the peripheral blood mononuclear cells from that sample were used for TCR beta sequencing. Genomic DNA extraction from the blood cell samples was performed with the Qiagen DNeasy Blood Extraction Kit. A word on this clone: Its antigen remains undetermined. No base quality information exists; no much larger clone differs at one position.

Sequencing was done on a sample of PBMCs. This chain is built from TRBV7-9 and TRBJ1-1, with 8 bases in between that match TRBD1. This receptor was taken from a woman in her forties or fifties in good health and CMV-seropositive. The nucleotides are TGTGCCAGCAGTTTAACAGGGGGGGACACTGAAGCTTTCTTT. This translates into CASSLTGGDTEAFF.